These 30 T cell receptor beta chains were all obtained from the same sample, sequenced in a study of response to subunit inactivated influenza vaccine. TCRdb reanalysed the RT-PCR reads using MiXCR and keeps one entry per CDR3 protein. Counted here are roughly 700,000 distinct CDR3 sequences, roughly 14% occurring once; the ten biggest clones make up 6% to 7%. The source was PBMCs from blood, collected less than 15 days before vaccination. These receptors all stem from a man aged 50-59 years who received an inactivated influenza vaccine.

This clonotype was recorded many times. The rearrangement uses TRBV5-1 and TRBJ2-1; possibly TRBD1 for D (6 bases). This CDR3 comprises 15 residues. Germline V CDR1 and CDR2: SGHRS, YFSETQ. V lost 4 bases to trimming and J lost 0 bases, with 11 bases between them. CDR3: CASSVDRNSYNEQFF. The DNA of the CDR3 is TGCGCCAGCAGCGTGGACAGAAACTCCTACAATGAGCAGTTCTTC. Combining the CDR3 with reference TRBV5-1 and TRBJ2-1 gives the whole variable domain KAGVTQTPRYLIKTRGQQVTLSCSPISGHRSVSWYQQTPGQGLQFLFEYFSETQRNKGNFPGRFSGRQFSNSRSEMNVSTLELGDSALYLCASSVDRNSYNEQFFGPGTRLTVL.

This chain joins TRBV10-3 and TRBJ2-7; the D gene is possibly TRBD1 (6 bases). V shed 3 bases and J shed 8 bases, with 20 bases lying between them. Germline CDR1 reads ENHRY; CDR2 reads SYGVKD. The CDR3 has 15 residues. The CDR3 protein is CAISETGSVLGKQYF. CDR3 sequence (DNA): TGTGCCATCAGTGAAACAGGGTCAGTTCTGGGCAAGCAGTACTTC.

This clonotype was detected a few times. CDR3 DNA: TGTGCCAGCAGCTTAGAGGGGACTAGCGGGAGTAAGCAGTACTTC. It is translated as CASSLEGTSGSKQYF. The chain employs TRBV7-2 and TRBJ2-7; 14 positions agree with TRBD2. With V trimmed by 1 base and J by 8 bases, 4 bases remained unmatched. The CDR3 consists of 15 residues. Per germline, CDR1 SGHTA and CDR2 FQGNSA.

This clonotype was detected only a few times. The V and J genes are TRBV18 and TRBJ1-5; 7 bases map to TRBD1. The CDR3 sequence is 13 residues long. Germline V lookup: CDR1 KGHSH, CDR2 LQKENI. J lost 11 bases, V lost 2 bases, and 6 bases had no gene match. CDR3 region: CASSPGPQGAQHF. The CDR3 DNA follows: TGTGCCAGCTCACCAGGTCCTCAGGGGGCCCAGCATTTT.

This clonotype was observed a handful of times. The chain is built from TRBV9 and TRBJ2-7, with D maybe TRBD2 (5 bases). V was trimmed by 0 bases and J by 1 base, leaving 8 bases between them. Looked up from germline, CDR1 is SGDLS and CDR2 is YYNGEE. This CDR3 comprises 14 residues. The CDR3 spells CASSVGETSYEQYF. The DNA for the CDR3 is TGTGCCAGCAGCGTAGGGGAGACGTCCTACGAGCAGTACTTC.

The gene calls are TRBV5-1 and TRBJ2-5; D may be TRBD2 (5 bases). The germline gives CDR1 SGHRS, CDR2 YFSETQ. V was cut by 0 bases and J by 2 bases, with 8 bases left in between. The CDR3 covers 14 residues. The DNA of the CDR3 is TGCGCCAGCAGCTTGGATACGGGGCAAGAGACCCAGTACTTC. Protein product: CASSLDTGQETQYF.

This clonotype was observed a handful of times. The chain combines TRBV6-7 with TRBJ1-5; D call uncertain. TRBV6-7 is filed as an ORF, its function uncertain. The CDR3 covers 11 residues. V was cut by 6 bases and J by 2 bases, with 2 bases left in between. Written as DNA, the CDR3 is TGTGCCAGCAGGCGCAATCAGCCCCAGCATTTT. This translates into CASRRNQPQHF.

This clonotype was found a few times. V gene TRBV18 combines with J gene TRBJ1-2; unclear D gene. V dropped 3 bases and J dropped 3 bases, with 11 bases sitting between them. The CDR3 totals 14 residues. Germline values: CDR1 KGHSH, CDR2 LQKENI. Written as DNA, the CDR3 is TGTGCCAGCTCACCCTGGGAGGCAGACTATGGCTACACCTTC. Its protein product is CASSPWEADYGYTF.

Concerning this clonotype: Germline and junction disagree at one end, which may indicate a read error. The rearrangement links TRBV5-1 to TRBJ2-4; no definite D call. Germline V CDR1 and CDR2: SGHRS, YFSETQ. CDR3 length equals 15 residues. For the CDR3, the DNA is TGCGCCAGCAGCTTGGAAGGGTTAGCCAAAATCATTCAGTACTTC. Translated: CASSLEGLAKIIQYF.

This clonotype was picked up many times. The chain recombines TRBV29-1 with TRBJ2-7; the D gene is possibly TRBD1 (5 bases). The germline V gene encodes CDR1 SQVTM and CDR2 ANQGSEA. Trimming stripped 4 bases from V and 4 bases from J, with 8 bases between. This CDR3 comprises 11 residues. CDR3 amino acids: CSVVSGYEQYF. CDR3 nucleotide sequence: TGCAGCGTTGTATCAGGGTACGAGCAGTACTTC.

The table lists this clonotype with a few counts. The V call is TRBV28, the J call TRBJ2-7; 7 bases line up with TRBD2. This CDR3 spans 14 amino acids. Per germline, CDR1 MDHEN and CDR2 SYDVKM. J lost 4 bases, V lost 7 bases, and 10 bases had no gene match. The CDR3 DNA reads TGTGCCAGCATCCCCGTTAAGCGGGGATACGAGCAGTACTTC. It specifies CASIPVKRGYEQYF.

This clonotype has at least ten counts. The chain couples TRBV29-1 to TRBJ2-7, with 8 nucleotides matching TRBD2. There are 16 residues in the CDR3. V lost 3 bases, J lost 0 bases, and 10 bases stayed unmatched. Germline lookup yields CDR1 SQVTM and CDR2 ANQGSEA. The DNA for the CDR3 is TGCAGCGTTGACGGGTTCGGCGGGAGGCCCTCCTACGAGCAGTACTTC. Amino acids: CSVDGFGGRPSYEQYF.

The J gene is TRBJ1-4, the V gene TRBV3-1; D is undetermined. CDR1 LGHDT and CDR2 YNNKEL come from the germline V gene (reference sequence). V was trimmed by 10 bases and J by 0 bases, leaving 15 bases between them. The CDR3 contains 15 residues. The CDR3 loop reads CATSQGAATNEKLFF. The CDR3 DNA reads as TGTGCCACCTCCCAAGGAGCGGCAACTAATGAAAAACTGTTTTTT.

The chain has TRBV4-3 and TRBJ1-2, with D uncertain. The CDR3 length is 16 residues. Trimming left V 0 bases short and J 4 bases short, with 15 bases between. The V gene's germline CDR1 is LGHNA and CDR2 YSLEER. The CDR3 spells CASSQDRANHGYGYTF. CDR3 DNA sequence: TGCGCCAGCAGCCAAGACCGGGCCAATCATGGCTATGGCTACACCTTC.

This clonotype was counted ten times or more. An end of the junction differs from the germline gene, which may be a read error. V usage is TRBV6-1 and J usage is TRBJ2-1, with D maybe TRBD2 (6 bases). Germline CDR1 and CDR2: MNHNS and SASEGT. The CDR3 length is 14 residues. CDR3 in amino acids: CASREAGSYNEQFF. The CDR3 DNA sequence: TGTGCCAGCAGGGAAGCGGGCTCCTACAATGAGCAGTTCTTC.

The chain carries TRBV5-1 and TRBJ2-7; D call uncertain. CDR3 length: 13 amino acids. The germline V and J ends were trimmed by 0 bases and 3 bases, with 7 bases remaining between them. CDR1 and CDR2 (germline): SGHRS, YFSETQ. The CDR3 DNA sequence: TGCGCCAGCAGCTTGGGGCATTACTACGAGCAGTACTTC. Translating gives CASSLGHYYEQYF.

This chain uses TRBV7-2 with TRBJ2-7, with D hard to call. The CDR3 is 13 amino acids. Trimming stripped 5 bases from V and 5 bases from J, with 13 bases between. CDR1 and CDR2 from the germline V gene are SGHTA and FQGNSA. DNA of the CDR3: TGTGCCAGCAGCCCTTACATGGCAAACGAGCAGTACTTC. It specifies CASSPYMANEQYF.

The V and J genes are TRBV2 and TRBJ2-7, with a possible D match to TRBD1 (6 bases). The CDR3 consists of 14 residues. Germline CDR1 reads SNHLY; CDR2 reads FYNNEI. V was trimmed by 6 bases and J by 0 bases, leaving 12 bases between them. CDR3 amino acids: CASRAAQGSYEQYF. The CDR3 coding sequence is TGTGCCAGCAGAGCGGCACAGGGCTCCTACGAGCAGTACTTC.

Only a few counts were recorded for this clonotype. This rearrangement joins TRBV5-1 to TRBJ2-1; no reliable D call. Germline CDR1 reads SGHRS; CDR2 reads YFSETQ. The CDR3 is 13 amino acids. V was clipped by 3 bases and J by 4 bases, with 8 bases between them. The CDR3 sequence: CASSSDTYNEQFF. The CDR3 nucleotides are TGCGCCAGCAGCTCCGACACTTACAATGAGCAGTTCTTC.

This chain uses TRBV11-2 with TRBJ2-1; 9 bases match TRBD2. Losses at the gene ends were 5 bases for V and 0 bases for J; bases not matched to a gene: 11. Germline lookup yields CDR1 SGHAT and CDR2 FQNNGV. This CDR3 comprises 18 residues. The CDR3 is CASSLGRLAGSSYNEQFF. CDR3 DNA: TGTGCCAGCAGCCTAGGTCGGCTAGCGGGGAGCTCCTACAATGAGCAGTTCTTC.

Only a few counts were recorded for this clonotype. The CDR3 sequence is CASSRGDRAGNTIYF. The CDR3 nucleotides read TGCGCCAGCAGCCGAGGTGACAGGGCTGGAAACACCATATATTTT. The rearrangement links TRBV4-3 to TRBJ1-3, with 7 bases identical to TRBD1. This CDR3 contains 15 residues. Germline values: CDR1 LGHNA, CDR2 YSLEER. V was clipped by 4 bases and J by 2 bases; unmatched bases: 5.

This clonotype showed up just a few times. The gene calls are TRBV20-1 and TRBJ2-2; D not resolved. This CDR3 is 17 amino acids long. In germline, CDR1 is DFQATT, CDR2 SNEGSKA (reference sequence). The V end lost 0 bases, the J end lost 0 bases, and 14 bases lay between the germline ends. DNA of the CDR3: TGCAGTGCTAGAGATCGTGGGCGGAACGCGAACACCGGGGAGCTGTTTTTT. Its protein product is CSARDRGRNANTGELFF.

The chain is built from TRBV6-5 and TRBJ2-7; D not certain. Germline V gene data show CDR1 as MNHEY and CDR2 as SVGAGI. V shed 4 bases and J shed 7 bases, with 17 bases lying between them. The CDR3 runs to 14 residues. In nucleotides, the CDR3 is TGTGCCAGCAGTTCTTCCCCTGACCTGCGGGAGCAGTACTTC. It translates to CASSSSPDLREQYF.

This clonotype came up a few times. The chain carries TRBV6-2 or TRBV6-3 and TRBJ1-2; the D is unclear. The ends were cut back, 6 bases at V and 2 bases at J, with 13 bases in the middle. This CDR3 is 14 amino acids long. Germline-derived CDR1 and CDR2 are MNHEY and SVGEGT. Here the CDR3 reads CASSPGRENYGYTF. DNA for the CDR3: TGTGCCAGCAGCCCCGGGCGAGAAAACTATGGCTACACCTTC.

This clonotype was observed a few times. The CDR3 DNA reads as TGCAGCGTTGGGACCACAGATACGCAGTATTTT. As protein: CSVGTTDTQYF. The chain combines TRBV29-1 with TRBJ2-3; D gene unclear. V was cut by 4 bases and J by 2 bases, with 4 bases left in between. The CDR3 has 11 amino acids. Germline CDR1 is SQVTM and CDR2 is ANQGSEA.

This clonotype was counted many times. This rearrangement joins TRBV7-8 to TRBJ1-1, with 8 positions matching TRBD1. This CDR3 contains 15 residues. The germline V gene has CDR1 SGHVS and CDR2 FQNEAQ. The V segment lost 1 base and the J segment 7 bases; nucleotides outside the gene matches: 8. The CDR3, as DNA: TGTGCCAGCAGCTTAGGACAGGGGATGGATATTGAAGCTTTCTTT. Protein: CASSLGQGMDIEAFF. Full variable domain (missing parts from reference TRBV7-8 and TRBJ1-1): GAGVSQSPRYKVAKRGQDVALRCDPISGHVSLFWYQQALGQGPEFLTYFQNEAQLDKSGLPSDRFFAERPEGSVSTLKIQRTQQEDSAVYLCASSLGQGMDIEAFFGQGTRLTVV.

This clonotype was recorded once. The rearrangement uses TRBV18 and TRBJ2-7, with D tentatively TRBD2 (5 bases). The CDR3 runs 13 residues. In germline, CDR1 is KGHSH, CDR2 LQKENI. Trimming stripped 3 bases from V and 7 bases from J, with 13 bases between. In DNA form, the CDR3 reads TGTGCCAGCTCACCCGGGATTTTTAGGGAGCAGTACTTC. Translating it yields CASSPGIFREQYF. The whole variable domain, filled in from reference TRBV18 and TRBJ2-7, reads NAGVMQNPRHLVRRRGQEARLRCSPMKGHSHVYWYRQLPEEGLKFMVYLQKENIIDESGMPKERFSAEFPKEGPSILRIQQVVRGDSAAYFCASSPGIFREQYFGPGTRLTVT.

This chain uses TRBV30 with TRBJ1-6, with no clear D. Germline loops: CDR1 GTSNPN, CDR2 SVGIG (reference sequence). V lost 2 bases to trimming and J lost 9 bases, with 17 bases between them. CDR3 length equals 15 residues. The CDR3 DNA reads TGTGCCTGGAGTCGAACGGACGGGAGAGTTTCACCCCTCCACTTT. Encoded protein: CAWSRTDGRVSPLHF.

This sequence joins TRBV7-2 and TRBJ2-1; D not resolved. The CDR3 is 14 amino acids. The V end was cut by 1 base, the J end by 6 bases, with 10 bases between. Germline V gene sequence: CDR1 SGHTA, CDR2 FQGNSA. CDR3: CASSLGITSNEQFF. The DNA for the CDR3 is TGTGCCAGCAGCTTAGGAATAACGAGCAATGAGCAGTTCTTC. The variable domain in full, with the rest retrieved from reference TRBV7-2 and TRBJ2-1, is GAGVSQSPSNKVTEKGKDVELRCDPISGHTALYWYRQSLGQGLEFLIYFQGNSAPDKSGLPSDRFSAERTGGSVSTLTIQRTQQEDSAVYLCASSLGITSNEQFFGPGTRLTVL.

In its sample, this clonotype was seen a few times. The J gene is TRBJ1-1, the V gene TRBV7-2; D gene uncertain. From germline, CDR1 is SGHTA and CDR2 FQGNSA. This CDR3 is 14 amino acids long. V was cut by 1 base and J by 5 bases, with 11 bases left in between. DNA of the CDR3: TGTGCCAGCAGCTTAGTCGGAGGTCAGACTGAAGCTTTCTTT. As protein: CASSLVGGQTEAFF.